This TCR beta chain was obtained from a study of T cells after yellow fever vaccination. Overall study: Fractions of limited cellularity were prepared by means of SMART-Seq v4 Ultra Low Input. Study-wide results and caveats: The appearance of a small share of clonotypes in both CD4 and CD8 compartments was observed. Abundant clonotypes from the bulk population could have been carried over as contaminants into FACS-sorted repertoires.

CDR1 and CDR2 from the germline V gene are MGHRA and YSYEKL. The V end was cut by 0 bases, the J end by 9 bases, with 18 bases between. The CDR3 runs to 16 residues. The table lists this clonotype with many counts. Its antigen is not known. TCRdb re-called the 5' RACE reads with MiXCR, one entry per CDR3 protein. The sample has roughly 65,000 distinct CDR3 sequences, about 6% seen once. The chain combines TRBV4-1 with TRBJ2-1; D possibly corresponds to TRBD2 (5 bases). The sequence was collected from a man aged 18-30 years who received the YFV17D yellow fever vaccine. The sample was CD4+ T cells sorted from PBMCs, taken roughly 15 days after the first yellow fever vaccination. The CDR3 nucleotides read TGCGCCAGCAGCCAAGAGGCCAGGAGGCTAACCAGTGAGCAGTTCTTC. Translation: CASSQEARRLTSEQFF.